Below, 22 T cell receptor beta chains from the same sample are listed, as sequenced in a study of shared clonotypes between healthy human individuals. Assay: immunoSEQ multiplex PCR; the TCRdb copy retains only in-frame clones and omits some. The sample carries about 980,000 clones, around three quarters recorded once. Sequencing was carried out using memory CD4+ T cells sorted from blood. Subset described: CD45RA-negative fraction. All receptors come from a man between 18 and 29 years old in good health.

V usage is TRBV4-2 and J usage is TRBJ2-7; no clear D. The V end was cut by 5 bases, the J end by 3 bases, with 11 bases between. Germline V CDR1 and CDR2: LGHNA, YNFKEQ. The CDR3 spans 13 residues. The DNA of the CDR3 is TGTGCCAGCAGCTTCGGACGGAGCTACGAGCAGTACTTC. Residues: CASSFGRSYEQYF.

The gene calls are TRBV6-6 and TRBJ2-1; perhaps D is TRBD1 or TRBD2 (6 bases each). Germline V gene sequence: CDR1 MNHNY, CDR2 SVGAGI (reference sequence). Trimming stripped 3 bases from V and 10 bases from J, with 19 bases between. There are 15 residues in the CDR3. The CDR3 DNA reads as TGTGCCAGCAGTTATAGCCGGGGGCGGGGCCAGGAGCAGTTCTTC. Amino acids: CASSYSRGRGQEQFF.

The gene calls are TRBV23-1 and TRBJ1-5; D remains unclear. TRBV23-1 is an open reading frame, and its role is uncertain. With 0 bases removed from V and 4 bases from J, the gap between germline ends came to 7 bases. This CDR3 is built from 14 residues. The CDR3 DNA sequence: TGCGCCAGCAGTCAATCAAAGCGGAATCAGCCCCAGCATTTT. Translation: CASSQSKRNQPQHF.

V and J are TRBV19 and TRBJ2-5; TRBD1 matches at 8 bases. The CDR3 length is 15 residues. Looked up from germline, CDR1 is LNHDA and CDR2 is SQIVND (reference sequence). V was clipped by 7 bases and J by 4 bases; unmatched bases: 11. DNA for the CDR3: TGTGCCAGTAATACCGGACAGGGCTGGGGAGAGACCCAGTACTTC. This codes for CASNTGQGWGETQYF.

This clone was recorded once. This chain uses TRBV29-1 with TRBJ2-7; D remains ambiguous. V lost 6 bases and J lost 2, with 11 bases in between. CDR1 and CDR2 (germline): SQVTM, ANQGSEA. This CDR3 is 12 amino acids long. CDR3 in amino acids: CSVESPAYEQYF. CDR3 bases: TGCAGCGTAGAGAGTCCCGCCTACGAGCAGTACTTC.

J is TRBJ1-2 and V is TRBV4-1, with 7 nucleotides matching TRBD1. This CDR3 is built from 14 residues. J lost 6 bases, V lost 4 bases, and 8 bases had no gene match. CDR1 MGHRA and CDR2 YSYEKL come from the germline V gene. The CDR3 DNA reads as TGCGCCAGCAGCCCGCCGCATACAGGGGATGGCTACACCTTC. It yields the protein CASSPPHTGDGYTF.

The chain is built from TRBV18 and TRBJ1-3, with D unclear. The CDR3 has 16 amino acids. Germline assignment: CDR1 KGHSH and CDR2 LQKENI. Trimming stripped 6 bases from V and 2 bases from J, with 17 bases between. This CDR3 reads CASSLFDQWAGNTIYF. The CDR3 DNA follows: TGTGCCAGCTCTCTTTTCGACCAGTGGGCTGGAAACACCATATATTTT.

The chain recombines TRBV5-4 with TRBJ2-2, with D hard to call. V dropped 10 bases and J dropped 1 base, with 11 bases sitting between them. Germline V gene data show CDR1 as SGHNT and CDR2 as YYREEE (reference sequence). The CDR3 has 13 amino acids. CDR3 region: CAGRERNTGELFF. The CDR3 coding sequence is TGTGCCGGCCGTGAACGGAACACCGGGGAGCTGTTTTTT.

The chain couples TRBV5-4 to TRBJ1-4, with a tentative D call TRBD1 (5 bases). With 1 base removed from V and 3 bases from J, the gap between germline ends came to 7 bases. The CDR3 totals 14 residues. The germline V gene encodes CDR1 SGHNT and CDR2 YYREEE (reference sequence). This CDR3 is CASSLKTANEKLFF. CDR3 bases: TGTGCCAGCAGCTTGAAGACAGCTAATGAAAAACTGTTTTTT.

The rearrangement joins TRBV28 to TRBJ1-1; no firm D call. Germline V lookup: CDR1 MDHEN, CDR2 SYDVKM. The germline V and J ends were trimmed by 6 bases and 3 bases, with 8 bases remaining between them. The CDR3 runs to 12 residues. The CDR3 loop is CASRSPDTEAFF. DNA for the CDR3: TGTGCCAGCAGGTCCCCGGACACTGAAGCTTTCTTT.

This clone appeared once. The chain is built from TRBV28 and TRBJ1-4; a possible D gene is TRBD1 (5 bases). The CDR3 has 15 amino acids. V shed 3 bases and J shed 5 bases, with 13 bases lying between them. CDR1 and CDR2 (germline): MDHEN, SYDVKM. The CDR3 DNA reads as TGTGCCAGCAGTTTTGGAGGGGCGGGGAATGAAAAACTGTTTTTT. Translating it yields CASSFGGAGNEKLFF.

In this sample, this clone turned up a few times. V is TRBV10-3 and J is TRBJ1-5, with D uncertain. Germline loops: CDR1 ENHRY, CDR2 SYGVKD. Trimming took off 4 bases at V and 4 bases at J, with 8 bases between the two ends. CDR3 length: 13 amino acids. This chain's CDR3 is CAISGGLNQPQHF. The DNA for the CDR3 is TGTGCCATCAGTGGAGGTTTAAATCAGCCCCAGCATTTT.

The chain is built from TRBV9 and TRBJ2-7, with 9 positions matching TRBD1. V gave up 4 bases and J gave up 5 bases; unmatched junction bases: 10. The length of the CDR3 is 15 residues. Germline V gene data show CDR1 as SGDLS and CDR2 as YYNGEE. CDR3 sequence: CASSIRTGTGNEQYF. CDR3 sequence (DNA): TGTGCCAGCAGCATTCGAACCGGGACAGGGAACGAGCAGTACTTC.

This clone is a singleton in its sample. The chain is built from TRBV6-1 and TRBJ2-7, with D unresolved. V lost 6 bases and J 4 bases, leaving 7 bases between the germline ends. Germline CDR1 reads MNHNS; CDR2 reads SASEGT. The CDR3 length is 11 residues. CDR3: CASRGFYEQYF. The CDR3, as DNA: TGTGCCAGCAGGGGGTTTTACGAGCAGTACTTC.

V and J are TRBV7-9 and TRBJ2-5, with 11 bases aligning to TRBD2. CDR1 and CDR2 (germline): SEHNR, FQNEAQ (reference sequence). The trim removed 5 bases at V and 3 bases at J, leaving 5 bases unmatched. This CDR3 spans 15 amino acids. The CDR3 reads CASSPSGLAEETQYF. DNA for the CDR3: TGTGCCAGCAGCCCGTCGGGACTAGCGGAAGAGACCCAGTACTTC.

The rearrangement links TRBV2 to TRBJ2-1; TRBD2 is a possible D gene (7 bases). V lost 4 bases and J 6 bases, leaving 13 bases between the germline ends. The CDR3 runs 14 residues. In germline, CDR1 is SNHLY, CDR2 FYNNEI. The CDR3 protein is CASSARGATNEQFF. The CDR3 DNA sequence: TGTGCCAGCAGTGCTCGGGGGGCCACCAATGAGCAGTTCTTC.

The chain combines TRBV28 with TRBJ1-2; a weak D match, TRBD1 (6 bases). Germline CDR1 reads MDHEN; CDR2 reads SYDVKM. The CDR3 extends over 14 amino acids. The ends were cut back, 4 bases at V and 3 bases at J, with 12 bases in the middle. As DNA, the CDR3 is TGTGCCAGCAGTTCCGCCGACAGGTACTATGGCTACACCTTC. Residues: CASSSADRYYGYTF.

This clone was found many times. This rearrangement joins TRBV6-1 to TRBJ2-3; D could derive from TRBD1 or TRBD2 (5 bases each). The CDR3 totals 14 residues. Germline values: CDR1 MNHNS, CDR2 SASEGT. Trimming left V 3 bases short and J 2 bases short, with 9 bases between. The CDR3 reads CASSEGRFTDTQYF. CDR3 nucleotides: TGTGCCAGCAGTGAGGGACGATTCACAGATACGCAGTATTTT.

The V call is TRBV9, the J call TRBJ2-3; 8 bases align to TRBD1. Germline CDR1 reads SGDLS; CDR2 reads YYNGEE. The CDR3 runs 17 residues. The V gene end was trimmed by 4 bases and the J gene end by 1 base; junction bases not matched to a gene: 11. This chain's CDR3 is CASSTTGPGGGTDTQYF. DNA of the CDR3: TGTGCCAGCAGCACAACCGGGCCAGGGGGCGGCACAGATACGCAGTATTTT.

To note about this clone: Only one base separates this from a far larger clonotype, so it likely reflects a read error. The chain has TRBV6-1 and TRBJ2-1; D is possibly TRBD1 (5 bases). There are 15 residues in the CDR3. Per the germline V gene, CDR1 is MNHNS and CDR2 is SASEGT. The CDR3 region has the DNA TGTGCCAACAGTCAGGGTTTAAAGAGCTACAATGAGCAGTTCTTC. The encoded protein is CANSQGLKSYNEQFF.

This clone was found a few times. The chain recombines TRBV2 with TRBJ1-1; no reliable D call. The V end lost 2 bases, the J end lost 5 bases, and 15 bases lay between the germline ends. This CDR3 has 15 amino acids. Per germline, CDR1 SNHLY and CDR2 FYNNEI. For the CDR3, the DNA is TGTGCCAGCAGTGAAAGGGAGGTGGTTGGAACTGAAGCTTTCTTT. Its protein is CASSEREVVGTEAFF.

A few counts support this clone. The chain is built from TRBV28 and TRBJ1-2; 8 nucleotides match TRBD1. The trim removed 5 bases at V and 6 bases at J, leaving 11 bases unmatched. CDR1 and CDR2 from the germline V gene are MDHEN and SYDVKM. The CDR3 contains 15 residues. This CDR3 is CASSITSRGRDGYTF. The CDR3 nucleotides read TGTGCCAGCAGTATTACATCCAGGGGGCGCGATGGCTACACCTTC.